This TCR beta chain was sequenced during a study of T cell responses to AZD1222 COVID-19 vaccine. This clone was detected only once. Repertoires were generated with immunoSEQ multiplex PCR, while TCRdb's copy carries only in-frame clones and drops some. Of 110,000 to 150,000 clones listed, just over 90% are singletons. The sequencing used peripheral blood, collected on day 0 of MenACWY control vaccination. The receptor was isolated from an adult in good health.

The CDR3 DNA follows: TGTGCCAGCAGCTTGGCGACAGGATCCACAGATACGCAGTATTTT. This sequence encodes CASSLATGSTDTQYF. J is TRBJ2-3 and V is TRBV5-4, with a possible D match to TRBD1 (6 bases). This CDR3 spans 15 amino acids. V dropped 0 bases and J dropped 2 bases, with 10 bases sitting between them. Looked up from germline, CDR1 is SGHNT and CDR2 is YYREEE (reference sequence).